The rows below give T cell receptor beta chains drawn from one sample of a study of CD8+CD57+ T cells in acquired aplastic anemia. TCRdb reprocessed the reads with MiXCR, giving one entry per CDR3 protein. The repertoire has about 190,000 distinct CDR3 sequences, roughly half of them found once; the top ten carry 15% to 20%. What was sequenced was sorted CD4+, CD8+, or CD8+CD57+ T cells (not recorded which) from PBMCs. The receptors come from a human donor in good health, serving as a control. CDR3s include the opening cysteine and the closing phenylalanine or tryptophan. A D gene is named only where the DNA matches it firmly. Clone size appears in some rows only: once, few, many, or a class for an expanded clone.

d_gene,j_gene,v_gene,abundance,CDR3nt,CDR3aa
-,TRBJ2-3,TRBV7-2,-,TGTGCCAGCAGCTTAATGAGGGCAGATACGCAGTATTTT,CASSLMRADTQYF
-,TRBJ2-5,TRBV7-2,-,TGTGCCAGTTCTTGGGCCGGAGAGACCCAGTACTTC,CASSWAGETQYF
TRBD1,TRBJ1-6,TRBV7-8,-,TGTGCCAGCAGCAGACGGACAGGGGAAAATTCACCCCTCCACTTT,CASSRRTGENSPLHF
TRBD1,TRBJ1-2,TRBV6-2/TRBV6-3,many,TGTGCCAGCACCTCGCCCGACAGGGGGGACTATGGCTACACCTTC,CASTSPDRGDYGYTF
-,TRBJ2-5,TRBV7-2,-,TGTGCCAGCTTTAGAGGGGAGACCCAGTACTTC,CASFRGETQYF
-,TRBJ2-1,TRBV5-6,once,TGTGCCAGCAGCTTGGGTGAAACTCGCCTGTCCTACAATGAGCAGTTCTTC,CASSLGETRLSYNEQFF
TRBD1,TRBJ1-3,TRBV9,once,TGTGCCAGCAGCGTAGAGGGGGCGACTGGAAACACCATATATTTT,CASSVEGATGNTIYF
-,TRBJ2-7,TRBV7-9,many,TGTGCCAGCAGCCGGGTAGGGGCCCGGGAGCAGTACTTC,CASSRVGAREQYF
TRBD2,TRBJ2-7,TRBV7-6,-,TGTGCCAGCAGCCAAGAAACAGGGACTAGCGGGGTAGACGAGCAGTACTTC,CASSQETGTSGVDEQYF
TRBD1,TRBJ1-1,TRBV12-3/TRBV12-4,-,TGTGCCAGCAGTCCCACCGGGACAGGGGGCACGTCGAACACTGAAGTTTTCTTT,CASSPTGTGGTSNTEVFF
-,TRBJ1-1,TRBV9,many,TGTGCCAGCAGCGTAGGTAATATGAACACTGAAGCTTTCTTT,CASSVGNMNTEAFF
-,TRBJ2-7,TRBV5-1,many,TGCGCCAGCAGCTCCGGGACATCCGACTCCTACGAGCAGTACTTC,CASSSGTSDSYEQYF
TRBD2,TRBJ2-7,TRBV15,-,TGTGCCACCGGCGGGGGGGCCTACGAGCAGTACTTC,CATGGGAYEQYF
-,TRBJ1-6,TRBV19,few,TGTGCCAGTCGTGGGGGGCGGAATTCACCCCTCCACTTT,CASRGGRNSPLHF
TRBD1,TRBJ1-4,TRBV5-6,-,TGTGCCGGCAGCTTGGCGGGACAGAGTGCAACTAATGAAAAACTGTTTTTT,CAGSLAGQSATNEKLFF
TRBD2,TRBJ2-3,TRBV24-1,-,TGTGCCACCAGTCCCACTAGCGGGAGGGGGGATACGCAGTATTTT,CATSPTSGRGDTQYF
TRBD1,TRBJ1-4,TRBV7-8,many,TGTGCCAGCAGCCCCAGGGGGCGCGGACAGGGAAACGAAAAACTGTTTTTT,CASSPRGRGQGNEKLFF
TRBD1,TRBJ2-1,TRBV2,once,TGTGCCAGCAGTCGATTGACAGGGGTCAACAATGAGCAGTTCTTC,CASSRLTGVNNEQFF
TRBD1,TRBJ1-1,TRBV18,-,TGTGCCAGCTCACCACCGCGGGACAGATCCAAGGCGAACACTGAAGCTTTCTTT,CASSPPRDRSKANTEAFF
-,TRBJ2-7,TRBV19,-,TGTGCCAGTAGTATAGGGCTCGCGGGCGAGCAGTACTTC,CASSIGLAGEQYF
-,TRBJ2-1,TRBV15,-,TGTGCCACCAGCACAGGGGATTACAATGAGCAGTTCTTC,CATSTGDYNEQFF
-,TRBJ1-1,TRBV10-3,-,TGTGCCATCAGTGGGGGGAACACTGAAGCTTTCTTT,CAISGGNTEAFF
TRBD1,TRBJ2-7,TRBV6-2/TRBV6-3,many,TGTGCCAGCAGTTACGGGACAGTGAACTACGAGCAGTACTTC,CASSYGTVNYEQYF
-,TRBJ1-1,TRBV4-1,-,TGCGCCAGCAGCCAAGATGTAGCAGTGTGGCCGGAAGCTTTCTTT,CASSQDVAVWPEAFF
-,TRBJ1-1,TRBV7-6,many,TGTGCCAGCAGCTCTCGGGGAGGGGTGGGCACTGAAGCTTTCTTT,CASSSRGGVGTEAFF
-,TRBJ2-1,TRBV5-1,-,TGCGCCAGCAGCTTGGGGCCAGGGCAGGGGTTCTTC,CASSLGPGQGFF
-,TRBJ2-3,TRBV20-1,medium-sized,TGCAGTGCTAGTCCCCGGTCTGGGGGGCGCACAGATACGCAGTATTTT,CSASPRSGGRTDTQYF
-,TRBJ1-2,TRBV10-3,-,TGTGCCATCAGCCCGCAGGCAGGAATTGGCTACACCTTC,CAISPQAGIGYTF
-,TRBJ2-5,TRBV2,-,TGTGCCAGCAGTGAAGGTGCTAATAGGGGGAAGACCCAGTACTTC,CASSEGANRGKTQYF
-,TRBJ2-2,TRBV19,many,TGTGCCAGTAGAGGACTCTTCACCGGGGAGCTGTTTTTT,CASRGLFTGELFF
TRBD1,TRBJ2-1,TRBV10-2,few,TGCGCCAGCAACGCCGGGACAGGGGGCCATGAGCAGTTCTTC,CASNAGTGGHEQFF
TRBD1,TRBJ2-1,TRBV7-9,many,TGTGCCAGCACCCGAGCAGGGGGAGATTACAATGAGCAGTTCTTC,CASTRAGGDYNEQFF
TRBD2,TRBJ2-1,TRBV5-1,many,TGCGCCAGCAGCTTCACCGGGACTAGTTTCTATGAGCAGTTCTTC,CASSFTGTSFYEQFF
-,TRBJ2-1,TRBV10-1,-,TGCGCCAGCAGTGAGCGGGACGGGGATGAGCAGTTCTTC,CASSERDGDEQFF
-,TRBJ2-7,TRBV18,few,TGTGCCAGCTCACCTGCGTCAGGGGATTCCTACGAGCAGTACTTC,CASSPASGDSYEQYF
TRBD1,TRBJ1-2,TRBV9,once,TGTGCCAGCAGCCCAACCGGGACAGGCTATGGCTACACCTTC,CASSPTGTGYGYTF
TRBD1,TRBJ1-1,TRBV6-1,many,TGTGCCAGCAGCCCAAGGGGACAGGGAGGAGCTGAAGCTTTCTTT,CASSPRGQGGAEAFF
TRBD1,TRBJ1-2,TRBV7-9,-,TGTGCCAGCAGCGAAGCCGGGACAGACTATGGCTACACCTTC,CASSEAGTDYGYTF
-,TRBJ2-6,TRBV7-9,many,TGTGCCAGCAGCCCGGTGGGGTGGCGCGTCCTGACTTTC,CASSPVGWRVLTF
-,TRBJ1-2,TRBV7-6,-,TGTGCCAGCAGCTTAGGGGACCGCGGAGGCTACACCTTC,CASSLGDRGGYTF
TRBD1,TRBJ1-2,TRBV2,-,TGTGCCAGCTCCCGAGGGACAGGCAGCTATGGCTACACCTTC,CASSRGTGSYGYTF
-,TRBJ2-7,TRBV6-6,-,TGTGCCAGCAGTCAGGAGGTCTACGAGCAGTACTTC,CASSQEVYEQYF
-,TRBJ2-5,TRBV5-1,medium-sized,TGCGCCAGTCGGGGGGCCGGGGAGACCCAGTACTTC,CASRGAGETQYF
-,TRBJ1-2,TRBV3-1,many,TGTGCCAGCAGCCAAGCGATCGGGGCCTATGGCTACACCTTC,CASSQAIGAYGYTF
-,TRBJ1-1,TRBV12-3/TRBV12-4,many,TGTGCCAGCACCTCCAGGGAGAACACTGAAGCTTTCTTT,CASTSRENTEAFF